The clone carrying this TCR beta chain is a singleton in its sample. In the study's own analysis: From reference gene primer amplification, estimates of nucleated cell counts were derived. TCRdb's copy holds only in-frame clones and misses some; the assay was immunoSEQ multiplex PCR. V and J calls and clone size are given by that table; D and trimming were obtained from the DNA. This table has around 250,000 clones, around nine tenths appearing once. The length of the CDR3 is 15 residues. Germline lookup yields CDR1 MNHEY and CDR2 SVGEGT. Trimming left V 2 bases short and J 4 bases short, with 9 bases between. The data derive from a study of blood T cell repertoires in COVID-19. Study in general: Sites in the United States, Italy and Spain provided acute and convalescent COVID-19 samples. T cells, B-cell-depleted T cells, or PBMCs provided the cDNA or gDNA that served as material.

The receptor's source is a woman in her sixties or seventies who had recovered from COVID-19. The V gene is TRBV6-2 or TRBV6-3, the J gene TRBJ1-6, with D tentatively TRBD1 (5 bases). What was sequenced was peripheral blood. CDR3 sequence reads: CASSYDSLYNSPLHF. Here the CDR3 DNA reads TGTGCCAGCAGTTACGACAGCCTATATAATTCACCCCTCCACTTT.